Listed here is a single TCR beta chain. Its antigen remains unidentified. The sample belongs to a study of shared clonotypes between healthy human individuals. Study context: A couple of women and a few men aged 18 to 49 made up the donors. The study, taken as a whole, reports: Researchers sampled only blood; tissue repertoires likely differ. Estimated richness was generally greater in naive than memory subsets.

V shed 5 bases, J shed 0 bases, and the junction held 5 bases outside the gene matches. CDR3 size: 15 residues. CDR1 and CDR2 (germline): SGHRS, YFSETQ. Terminally differentiated effector memory CD45RA+ cells were excluded by CCR7 positive selection of CD45RO-negative cells. Produced via immunoSEQ multiplex PCR; TCRdb's table is partial and in-frame only. Counted here are about 680,000 clones, around 90% occurring once; the ten biggest clones make up more than 20%. The sequenced sample consisted of naive CD8+ T cells sorted from blood. This chain joins TRBV5-1 and TRBJ2-3; 8 bases line up with TRBD2. This TCR was recovered from a young man in good health. CDR3 loop: CASRHTSGSTDTQYF. CDR3 DNA: TGCGCCAGCAGACATACTAGCGGAAGCACAGATACGCAGTATTTT.